This T cell receptor beta chain was obtained from a study of blood T cell repertoires in COVID-19. The overall study: Both acute and convalescent COVID-19 samples were obtained from the United States, Italy and Spain. Sample material is recorded as cDNA or gDNA derived from T cells, B-cell-depleted T cells, or PBMCs.

The table came from immunoSEQ multiplex PCR; TCRdb's copy has only in-frame clones and leaves some out. The sample lists about 11,000 clones, over 70% seen once, with approximately 6.1% in the top ten. The length of the CDR3 is 16 residues. J was trimmed by 5 bases and V by 5 bases; bases with no gene match: 9. Germline CDR1 and CDR2: SGHTA and FQGTGA. This chain uses TRBV7-3 with TRBJ2-2; TRBD1 aligns across 9 bases. The material sequenced was peripheral blood. This TCR was sampled from a man aged 55 to 70 with COVID-19, enrolled during active disease. This CDR3 is CASSHFPTGGTGELFF. In DNA, the CDR3 is TGTGCCAGCAGCCATTTCCCGACAGGGGGGACCGGGGAGCTGTTTTTT.